These 32 T cell receptor beta chains originate from one sample sequenced in a study of shared clonotypes between healthy human individuals. Here immunoSEQ multiplex PCR was the method, and the copy in TCRdb shows in-frame clones only, minus some. The table lists more than 2 million clones, over 85% of them singletons, with around 1.7% in the top ten. It was CD45RO-negative cells, positively selected for CCR7, that made up naive CD8 cells, with terminally differentiated effector memory CD45RA+ cells excluded. Sequenced sample: naive CD8+ T cells from PBMCs. The receptor source for this set is a man younger than 35 in good health. Some clones in this sample may be carry-over from other donors' samples.

The chain employs TRBV29-1 and TRBJ2-7; 7 bases line up with TRBD1. CDR1 is SQVTM and CDR2 is ANQGSEA in the germline V gene. V was pared by 1 base and J by 2 bases, with 5 bases of the junction left unmatched. The CDR3 runs 14 residues. The CDR3 region has the DNA TGCAGCGTTGAAGTCCGACAGGGTACCTACGAGCAGTACTTC. Protein product: CSVEVRQGTYEQYF.

The chain links TRBV25-1 to TRBJ2-1; 7 nucleotides align to TRBD1. The CDR3 covers 14 residues. J was trimmed by 7 bases and V by 7 bases; bases with no gene match: 10. CDR1 MGHDK and CDR2 SYGVNS come from the germline V gene. CDR3 sequence reads: CASKWAGGGNEQFF. DNA of the CDR3: TGTGCCAGCAAGTGGGCAGGGGGTGGAAATGAGCAGTTCTTC.

V gene TRBV5-1 combines with J gene TRBJ1-1; the D gene is possibly TRBD1 (5 bases). This CDR3 region has 17 residues. CDR1 and CDR2 from the germline V gene are SGHRS and YFSETQ. The V end lost 0 bases, the J end lost 1 base, and 16 bases lay between the germline ends. The CDR3 protein is CASSLDSAGVGNTEAFF. CDR3 DNA sequence: TGCGCCAGCAGCTTGGATTCTGCGGGGGTGGGGAACACTGAAGCTTTCTTT. Together with reference TRBV5-1 and TRBJ1-1, the CDR3 gives the full variable domain: KAGVTQTPRYLIKTRGQQVTLSCSPISGHRSVSWYQQTPGQGLQFLFEYFSETQRNKGNFPGRFSGRQFSNSRSEMNVSTLELGDSALYLCASSLDSAGVGNTEAFFGQGTRLTVV.

V and J are TRBV28 and TRBJ1-5; 7 bases map to TRBD1. From germline, CDR1 is MDHEN and CDR2 SYDVKM. The CDR3 sequence is 19 residues long. J lost 2 bases, V lost 2 bases, and 15 bases had no gene match. CDR3 in amino acids: CASSLRGGQTLGGNQPQHF. DNA for the CDR3: TGTGCCAGCAGTTTAAGGGGGGGACAGACCCTGGGGGGCAATCAGCCCCAGCATTTT.

The chain is built from TRBV4-1 and TRBJ1-2, with D possibly being TRBD1 (5 bases). Germline CDR1 reads MGHRA; CDR2 reads YSYEKL. This CDR3 comprises 16 residues. The V gene lost 0 bases and the J gene lost 3 bases, with 14 bases spanning the gap. CDR3 coding DNA: TGCGCCAGCAGCCAAGAAAAGTGGCAGGGCCACTATGGCTACACCTTC. It is translated as CASSQEKWQGHYGYTF.

This clone was picked up one time. The V and J genes are TRBV7-6 and TRBJ2-7, with D perhaps assigned TRBD1 or TRBD2 (5 bases each). This CDR3 is 15 amino acids long. Germline lookup yields CDR1 SGHVS and CDR2 FNYEAQ. Trimming removed 5 bases from V and 3 bases from J, with 17 bases in between. The CDR3 bases are TGTGCCAGCAGCACCCGGGACGGTCACCTCTACGAGCAGTACTTC. As protein: CASSTRDGHLYEQYF.

The chain uses TRBV27 and TRBJ2-7; 10 nucleotides match TRBD2. The V and J ends lost 6 bases and 2 bases, in that order; junction bases with no gene match: 10. This CDR3 is 16 amino acids long. Per germline, CDR1 MNHEY and CDR2 SMNVEV (reference sequence). CDR3 bases: TGTGCCAGCAGCCCGTCTAGCGGGAGAATCCCCTACGAGCAGTACTTC. Protein product: CASSPSSGRIPYEQYF.

The CDR3 DNA reads as TGCGCCAGCAGCCAAGGGGACCCCATGGGCCGCTCCTACGAGCAGTACTTC. Translation gives CASSQGDPMGRSYEQYF. V is TRBV4-1 and J is TRBJ2-7; D might be TRBD1 or TRBD2, each matching 5 bases. CDR1 and CDR2 (germline): MGHRA, YSYEKL. V was pared by 1 base and J by 0 bases, with 16 bases between. The CDR3 consists of 17 residues.

This chain connects TRBV19 to TRBJ1-1; no reliable D call. Germline V gene sequence: CDR1 LNHDA, CDR2 SQIVND (reference sequence). V was shortened by 7 bases and J by 0 bases, with 9 bases between the two germline ends. The length of the CDR3 is 13 residues. The CDR3 region has the DNA TGTGCCAGTACCAAGGGCCTGAACACTGAAGCTTTCTTT. It specifies CASTKGLNTEAFF.

This clone was counted a single time. The chain links TRBV25-1 to TRBJ2-5; 10 bases fit TRBD1. Per the germline V gene, CDR1 is MGHDK and CDR2 is SYGVNS. CDR3 size: 15 residues. V lost 4 bases, J lost 5 bases, and 7 bases stayed unmatched. This chain's CDR3 is CASSVGQGFWETQYF. CDR3 DNA: TGTGCCAGCAGTGTGGGACAGGGGTTTTGGGAGACCCAGTACTTC.

V usage is TRBV5-1 and J usage is TRBJ2-3, with no clear D. Germline V gives CDR1 SGHRS, CDR2 YFSETQ. The CDR3 extends over 13 amino acids. Trimming removed 4 bases at V and 5 bases at J, with 11 bases between. CDR3 DNA: TGCGCCAGCAGCGGGGAACGCGGAGATACGCAGTATTTT. Its protein product is CASSGERGDTQYF.

The chain couples TRBV9 to TRBJ2-3; D possibly corresponds to TRBD2 (6 bases). The CDR3 contains 15 residues. V was trimmed by 0 bases and J by 4 bases, leaving 12 bases between them. Germline V lookup: CDR1 SGDLS, CDR2 YYNGEE. The CDR3 DNA reads TGTGCCAGCAGCGTAGCTGGGGGGACCGCAGATACGCAGTATTTT. Its translation: CASSVAGGTADTQYF.

About this clone: A much larger clone lies one base from this, so it may be a read error. The CDR3 sequence: CASSVAGKTEAFF. The CDR3, as DNA: TGTGCCAGCAGCGTAGCAGGGAAAACTGAAGCTTTCTTT. The chain employs TRBV9 and TRBJ1-1; tentatively, D is TRBD1 (5 bases). Per the germline V gene, CDR1 is SGDLS and CDR2 is YYNGEE. This CDR3 is built from 13 residues. The V gene lost 0 bases and the J gene lost 5 bases, with 8 bases spanning the gap.

The chain has TRBV7-8 and TRBJ2-7; TRBD2 agrees at 7 bases. J lost 0 bases, V lost 5 bases, and 10 bases had no gene match. The length of the CDR3 is 16 residues. Germline V gene sequence: CDR1 SGHVS, CDR2 FQNEAQ. The CDR3 bases are TGTGCCAGCAGCCCGAGCGGGGCCTGGCTCTCCTACGAGCAGTACTTC. It specifies CASSPSGAWLSYEQYF.

V gene TRBV28 combines with J gene TRBJ1-5; 7 nucleotides line up with TRBD1. V trimming: 5 bases; J trimming: 0 bases; junction bases outside the gene matches: 10. Germline values: CDR1 MDHEN, CDR2 SYDVKM. This CDR3 contains 17 residues. The CDR3 here is CASSPAHRGYSNQPQHF. The CDR3 DNA sequence: TGTGCCAGCAGTCCAGCACACAGGGGTTATAGCAATCAGCCCCAGCATTTT.

Note on this clone: Other DNA sequences within the sample encode an identical CDR3. The chain links TRBV19 to TRBJ2-1; D unclear. The CDR3 has 13 residues. Germline assignment: CDR1 LNHDA and CDR2 SQIVND (reference sequence). V lost 3 bases, J lost 3 bases, and 6 bases lay in between. CDR3 DNA sequence: TGTGCCAGTAGTATCGGCGGCTACAATGAGCAGTTCTTC. This translates into CASSIGGYNEQFF.

The chain couples TRBV10-3 to TRBJ1-1; D may be TRBD1 (5 bases). The CDR3 loop spans 16 amino acids. With 0 bases removed from V and 3 bases from J, the gap between germline ends came to 14 bases. CDR1 ENHRY and CDR2 SYGVKD come from the germline V gene. The CDR3 spells CAISESYGAIDTEAFF. The CDR3 nucleotides are TGTGCCATCAGTGAGTCGTACGGGGCGATTGACACTGAAGCTTTCTTT.

The rearrangement links TRBV27 to TRBJ2-3; a possible D gene is TRBD1 (6 bases). Germline CDR1 and CDR2: MNHEY and SMNVEV (reference sequence). V lost 6 bases to trimming and J lost 6 bases, with 13 bases between them. This CDR3 has 13 residues. CDR3 region: CASRDRFSDTQYF. The CDR3 nucleotides are TGTGCCAGCAGAGACAGGTTTTCTGATACGCAGTATTTT.

The chain has TRBV28 and TRBJ1-4; D might be TRBD1 (6 bases). The germline CDR1 and CDR2 sequences are MDHEN and SYDVKM. The CDR3 is 13 amino acids. V lost 7 bases and J lost 6, with 12 bases in between. DNA of the CDR3: TGTGCCAGCATCTCGGACAGAGATGAAAAACTGTTTTTT. It codes for CASISDRDEKLFF.

As regards this clone: The same CDR3 arises from other DNA sequences in this sample as well. The genes are TRBV27 and TRBJ2-1, with no clear D. The V gene's germline CDR1 is MNHEY and CDR2 SMNVEV (reference sequence). The V end lost 3 bases, the J end lost 1 base, and 4 bases lay between the germline ends. The CDR3 is 13 residues long. CDR3 coding DNA: TGTGCCAGCAGTTTGCCTTCCTACAATGAGCAGTTCTTC. Its translation: CASSLPSYNEQFF.

The chain couples TRBV9 to TRBJ2-3; the D gene is possibly TRBD2 (6 bases). Germline values: CDR1 SGDLS, CDR2 YYNGEE. This CDR3 spans 12 amino acids. Trimming stripped 3 bases from V and 13 bases from J, with 15 bases between. CDR3 DNA: TGTGCCAGCAGCGCCGGGGGTAGCCAGGAGTATTTT. It specifies CASSAGGSQEYF. Supplemented by reference TRBV9 and TRBJ2-3, the full variable domain reads DSGVTQTPKHLITATGQRVTLRCSPRSGDLSVYWYQQSLDQGLQFLIQYYNGEERAKGNILERFSAQQFPDLHSELNLSSLELGDSALYFCASSAGGSQEYFGPGTRLTVL.

This clone has just one count. The chain uses TRBV28 and TRBJ1-3; TRBD1 aligns across 8 bases. V was pared by 6 bases and J by 4 bases, with 14 bases of the junction left unmatched. This CDR3 has 17 amino acids. The germline CDR1 and CDR2 sequences are MDHEN and SYDVKM. The CDR3 is CASRQYRQGALGNTIYF. DNA of the CDR3: TGTGCCAGCAGACAGTATAGGCAGGGGGCGCTCGGAAACACCATATATTTT.

This chain joins TRBV7-6 and TRBJ2-5, with TRBD2 identical over 12 bases. Per the germline V gene, CDR1 is SGHVS and CDR2 is FNYEAQ. V trimming: 3 bases; J trimming: 2 bases; junction bases outside the gene matches: 7. This CDR3 spans 17 amino acids. CDR3 DNA sequence: TGTGCCAGCAGCTTCGGGCGACTAGCGGGAGCTCAAGAGACCCAGTACTTC. Translation: CASSFGRLAGAQETQYF.

The genes are TRBV5-6 and TRBJ2-7; 7 bases match TRBD1. V lost 4 bases and J lost 3; bases outside the gene matches: 10. Germline values: CDR1 SGHDT, CDR2 YYEEEE. This CDR3 comprises 15 residues. The CDR3 reads CASSPRQGFDYEQYF. In DNA, the CDR3 is TGTGCCAGCAGCCCAAGACAGGGTTTTGACTACGAGCAGTACTTC.

The chain combines TRBV19 with TRBJ2-7, with a tentative D call TRBD2 (6 bases). This CDR3 comprises 15 residues. V was shortened by 3 bases and J by 3 bases, with 15 bases between the two germline ends. Germline V gives CDR1 LNHDA, CDR2 SQIVND (reference sequence). The CDR3 bases are TGTGCCAGTAGTATCGGGCTAGCGATCGGCTACGAGCAGTACTTC. Translated: CASSIGLAIGYEQYF. The full variable domain, its missing parts supplied by reference TRBV19 and TRBJ2-7, is DGGITQSPKYLFRKEGQNVTLSCEQNLNHDAMYWYRQDPGQGLRLIYYSQIVNDFQKGDIAEGYSVSREKKESFPLTVTSAQKNPTAFYLCASSIGLAIGYEQYFGPGTRLTVT.

The V and J genes are TRBV7-3 and TRBJ1-1; possibly TRBD1 for D (6 bases). Trimming removed 6 bases at V and 6 bases at J, with 17 bases between. CDR1 is SGHTA and CDR2 is FQGTGA in the germline V gene. CDR3 length: 14 amino acids. The CDR3 loop reads CASRPGVLAPEAFF. The CDR3 DNA reads as TGTGCCAGCAGACCAGGGGTTTTGGCGCCTGAAGCTTTCTTT.

This chain uses TRBV5-1 with TRBJ2-5; the match to TRBD2 covers 9 bases. Germline lookup yields CDR1 SGHRS and CDR2 YFSETQ. V trimming: 0 bases; J trimming: 3 bases; junction bases outside the gene matches: 3. CDR3 size: 15 residues. CDR3 sequence (DNA): TGCGCCAGCAGCTTGGAGCTAGCGGGAAAAGAGACCCAGTACTTC. It yields the protein CASSLELAGKETQYF.

The chain carries TRBV9 and TRBJ1-2; weak D call: TRBD1 (5 bases). The CDR3 runs 14 residues. The V gene's germline CDR1 is SGDLS and CDR2 YYNGEE. V shed 3 bases and J shed 2 bases, with 11 bases lying between them. The CDR3 bases are TGTGCCAGCAGCGCGACAGTTACAAACTATGGCTACACCTTC. Protein sequence: CASSATVTNYGYTF.

The V and J genes are TRBV2 and TRBJ2-7; D is undetermined. The V end was cut by 6 bases, the J end by 2 bases, with 8 bases between. CDR1 is SNHLY, CDR2 FYNNEI, per germline. The CDR3 is 12 residues long. The CDR3: CASSQVTYEQYF. Written as DNA, the CDR3 is TGTGCCAGCAGCCAGGTGACCTACGAGCAGTACTTC. Filled out from reference TRBV2 and TRBJ2-7, the complete variable domain reads EPEVTQTPSHQVTQMGQEVILRCVPISNHLYFYWYRQILGQKVEFLVSFYNNEISEKSEIFDDQFSVERPDGSNFTLKIRSTKLEDSAMYFCASSQVTYEQYFGPGTRLTVT.

The chain links TRBV5-4 to TRBJ2-2; 13 bases agree with TRBD2. Trimming at V came to 3 bases and at J to 7 bases, leaving 6 bases not matched to a gene. Per germline, CDR1 SGHNT and CDR2 YYREEE (reference sequence). The CDR3 has 16 residues. CDR3 coding DNA: TGTGCCAGCAGCTGGGGACTAGCGGGGCCTTACGGGGAGCTGTTTTTT. Residues: CASSWGLAGPYGELFF.

This chain joins TRBV11-2 and TRBJ2-7; D not certain. The ends were cut back, 5 bases at V and 6 bases at J, with 14 bases in the middle. The CDR3 is made up of 13 amino acids. Germline V gives CDR1 SGHAT, CDR2 FQNNGV. In DNA, the CDR3 is TGTGCCAGCAGCCAATTCATAGGCGCCGAGCAGTACTTC. This encodes CASSQFIGAEQYF.

The chain has TRBV11-2 and TRBJ2-7, with D possibly TRBD2 on 6 matching bases. This CDR3 region has 15 residues. Germline V gene sequence: CDR1 SGHAT, CDR2 FQNNGV. Trimming cost V 3 bases and J 1 base, with 13 bases left between them. The CDR3 is CASSFPGGRSYEQYF. In DNA form, the CDR3 reads TGTGCCAGCAGCTTCCCCGGGGGAAGATCCTACGAGCAGTACTTC. The variable domain in full, with the rest retrieved from reference TRBV11-2 and TRBJ2-7, is EAGVAQSPRYKIIEKRQSVAFWCNPISGHATLYWYQQILGQGPKLLIQFQNNGVVDDSQLPKDRFSAERLKGVDSTLKIQPAKLEDSAVYLCASSFPGGRSYEQYFGPGTRLTVT.